The 6 T cell receptor beta chains below all came from one sample that was sequenced in a study of blood T cell repertoires in COVID-19 (dated by TCRdb to the early 2020s). To prepare the library, the immunoSEQ multiplex PCR assay was applied. TCRdb limited this immuneACCESS table to in-frame rearrangements with V and J called. A share of clones is missing; checked studies link under half to unresolved V genes, and the rest is unexplained. Here the sample has about 250,000 clones; roughly nine tenths occur a single time. The ten largest account for 1.5% to 2% of the sample. Sequenced input: peripheral blood. The receptors were sampled from a woman aged 55-69 years who had recovered from COVID-19.

V is TRBV11-2 and J is TRBJ2-5; D is unclear. The V end was cut by 2 bases, the J end by 5 bases, with 6 bases between. The length of the CDR3 is 12 residues. The V gene's germline CDR1 is SGHAT and CDR2 FQNNGV. DNA for the CDR3: TGTGCCAGCAGCTTATTTATGGAGACCCAGTACTTC. Translating it yields CASSLFMETQYF.

The chain joins TRBV5-4 to TRBJ2-7; possible D gene TRBD2, 6 bases. Germline V gene sequence: CDR1 SGHNT, CDR2 YYREEE (reference sequence). With 3 bases removed from V and 6 bases from J, the gap between germline ends came to 22 bases. This CDR3 region has 16 residues. In DNA form, the CDR3 reads TGTGCCAGCAGCTCCCCCGCCGCAGGGCGGGACTCCGAGCAGTACTTC. It translates to CASSSPAAGRDSEQYF.

The chain employs TRBV4-1 and TRBJ2-7; no definite D call. Trimming removed 1 base at V and 1 base at J, with 11 bases between. The CDR3 loop spans 15 amino acids. CDR1 is MGHRA, CDR2 YSYEKL, per germline. The CDR3 DNA reads as TGCGCCAGCAGCCAAGTAGGAGAAAAATCCTACGAGCAGTACTTC. Translated: CASSQVGEKSYEQYF.

The chain links TRBV7-2 to TRBJ2-1, with a weak D call TRBD2 (5 bases). The CDR3 spans 15 residues. The germline V and J ends were trimmed by 6 bases and 8 bases, with 20 bases remaining between them. CDR1 and CDR2 from the germline V gene are SGHTA and FQGNSA. The CDR3 spells CASSFALGFIYEQFF. The CDR3 region has the DNA TGTGCCAGCAGTTTCGCACTAGGCTTTATTTATGAGCAGTTCTTC.

J is TRBJ1-2 and V is TRBV9; 11 bases fit TRBD1. The CDR3 contains 14 residues. Trimming took 4 bases from V and 4 from J; bases not matched to a gene: 3. Germline loops: CDR1 SGDLS, CDR2 YYNGEE. The DNA for the CDR3 is TGTGCCAGCAGCCCGGACAGGGGGCCCTATGGCTACACCTTC. Translation: CASSPDRGPYGYTF.

V gene TRBV6-5 combines with J gene TRBJ2-2, with D perhaps matching TRBD2 (7 bases). V gave up 7 bases and J gave up 4 bases, with 13 bases separating them. The CDR3 loop spans 14 amino acids. Germline V lookup: CDR1 MNHEY, CDR2 SVGAGI. CDR3 DNA: TGTGCCAGCACTCTAGGGGGGGGCACCGGGGAGCTGTTTTTT. This codes for CASTLGGGTGELFF.